One and the same sample provided the 24 T cell receptor beta chains below, sequenced in a study of blood T cell repertoires in COVID-19. TCRdb keeps only in-frame clones here, not all; method: immunoSEQ multiplex PCR. The sample includes around 470,000 clones, 80% to 90% of them seen just once. Sequenced sample: peripheral blood. These receptors were taken from a man younger than 35 with COVID-19, enrolled during active disease.

J is TRBJ2-1 and V is TRBV27; D uncertain. This CDR3 is 15 amino acids long. Trimming removed 0 bases from V and 6 bases from J, with 12 bases in between. CDR1 is MNHEY and CDR2 is SMNVEV in the germline V gene (reference sequence). The CDR3 is CASSLSQPPGNEQFF. The CDR3 nucleotides read TGTGCCAGCAGTTTATCCCAGCCCCCGGGCAATGAGCAGTTCTTC.

The genes are TRBV3-1 (or the pseudogene TRBV3-2) and TRBJ2-2, with 10 bases that match TRBD2. J gave up 5 bases and V 4 bases, and 7 bases lay outside the gene matches. Germline V gives CDR1 LGHDT, CDR2 YNNKEL (reference sequence). This CDR3 contains 16 residues. CDR3 sequence: CASSLTSGWVTGELFF. The CDR3 DNA reads TGTGCCAGCAGCCTGACTAGCGGGTGGGTGACCGGGGAGCTGTTTTTT.

This chain joins TRBV5-1 and TRBJ1-1, with TRBD1 as a possible D gene (6 bases). V shed 4 bases and J shed 0 bases, with 22 bases lying between them. The CDR3 length is 18 residues. The germline gives CDR1 SGHRS, CDR2 YFSETQ. CDR3 nucleotide sequence: TGCGCCAGCAGCCTGACTAGGGGGGGCCGCCTTCTGAACACTGAAGCTTTCTTT. Its protein is CASSLTRGGRLLNTEAFF.

V gene TRBV19 combines with J gene TRBJ2-3, with D possibly being TRBD2 (6 bases). Germline values: CDR1 LNHDA, CDR2 SQIVND (reference sequence). Trimming removed 0 bases at V and 1 base at J, with 11 bases between. This CDR3 contains 16 residues. In DNA form, the CDR3 reads TGTGCCAGTAGTATAGATCATACGGGGGGCACAGATACGCAGTATTTT. It specifies CASSIDHTGGTDTQYF.

The chain combines TRBV30 with TRBJ2-3, with D uncertain. The V end was cut by 1 base, the J end by 0 bases, with 5 bases between. CDR1 and CDR2 (germline): GTSNPN, SVGIG (reference sequence). The CDR3 has 13 amino acids. The CDR3 loop reads CAWSGSSTDTQYF. The CDR3 nucleotides read TGTGCCTGGAGTGGAAGCAGCACAGATACGCAGTATTTT.

The table lists this clone with a count of one. V is TRBV9 and J is TRBJ2-4; D gene unclear. Germline loops: CDR1 SGDLS, CDR2 YYNGEE. Trimming shortened V by 0 bases and J by 0 bases, and 7 bases separated the two germline ends. The CDR3 extends over 15 amino acids. The CDR3 DNA reads TGTGCCAGCAGCGTAGATGGGCTAGCCAAAAACATTCAGTACTTC. This sequence encodes CASSVDGLAKNIQYF. Supplemented by reference TRBV9 and TRBJ2-4, the full variable domain reads DSGVTQTPKHLITATGQRVTLRCSPRSGDLSVYWYQQSLDQGLQFLIQYYNGEERAKGNILERFSAQQFPDLHSELNLSSLELGDSALYFCASSVDGLAKNIQYFGAGTRLSVL.

This clone was counted a single time. This chain links TRBV5-6 with TRBJ2-1; 8 bases are a match to TRBD1. V shed 2 bases and J 9 bases; nucleotides not matched to a gene: 10. Germline V gene data show CDR1 as SGHDT and CDR2 as YYEEEE. The CDR3 is 15 amino acids. CDR3 bases: TGTGCCAGCAGCTTACGGACAGGGTTCCTCGGTGAGCAGTTCTTC. Protein: CASSLRTGFLGEQFF.

The chain is built from TRBV5-4 and TRBJ2-3, with D unresolved. CDR3 size: 13 residues. The V gene lost 4 bases and the J gene lost 6 bases, with 12 bases spanning the gap. Germline lookup yields CDR1 SGHNT and CDR2 YYREEE (reference sequence). In DNA, the CDR3 is TGTGCCAGCAGCCAACTGCCCCCGGATACGCAGTATTTT. Translating it yields CASSQLPPDTQYF.

This clone appeared a single time. The chain carries TRBV6-5 and TRBJ2-2, with D tentatively TRBD1 (6 bases). CDR3 length: 15 amino acids. Germline V gene lookup returns CDR1 MNHEY and CDR2 SVGAGI. V lost 6 bases and J lost 6, with 17 bases in between. The CDR3 DNA sequence: TGTGCCAGCAGACCTCCACAGGGTCGGGCCGGGGAGCTGTTTTTT. Translation: CASRPPQGRAGELFF.

The chain is built from TRBV6-5 and TRBJ1-1; TRBD1 might be the D (5 bases). This CDR3 is 16 amino acids long. Germline lookup yields CDR1 MNHEY and CDR2 SVGAGI. V lost 4 bases and J lost 6, with 21 bases in between. The CDR3 DNA reads TGTGCCAGCAGTTTCGGACATCTGCGCGGTAAGGCTGAAGCTTTCTTT. Translated, it gives CASSFGHLRGKAEAFF.

The CDR3, as DNA: TGTGCCAGCAGCGGGACTGGAACCGGGGAGCTGTTTTTT. Protein sequence: CASSGTGTGELFF. The chain links TRBV9 to TRBJ2-2; D is possibly TRBD2 (5 bases). Germline-derived CDR1 and CDR2 are SGDLS and YYNGEE. With 3 bases removed from V and 5 bases from J, the gap between germline ends came to 8 bases. The CDR3 totals 13 residues.

The chain uses TRBV6-6 and TRBJ2-5; 8 nucleotides line up with TRBD1. This CDR3 is 13 amino acids long. Germline trimming cut 5 bases from V and 5 bases from J; bases unmatched to any gene: 4. The germline V gene encodes CDR1 MNHNY and CDR2 SVGAGI (reference sequence). The CDR3 here is CASSRQGWETQYF. CDR3 DNA: TGTGCCAGCAGTCGACAGGGGTGGGAGACCCAGTACTTC.

V usage is TRBV29-1 and J usage is TRBJ2-3, with D perhaps TRBD2 (6 bases). Germline CDR1 reads SQVTM; CDR2 reads ANQGSEA. CDR3 length: 14 residues. Deletions cut 2 bases from V and 6 bases from J, with 15 bases between. This CDR3 is CSVEFVAGSDTQYF. The CDR3 DNA sequence: TGCAGCGTTGAATTTGTTGCGGGGTCCGATACGCAGTATTTT.

This clone has just one count. V and J are TRBV7-9 and TRBJ2-3; D remains unclear. V was pared by 6 bases and J by 2 bases, with 9 bases between. Looked up from germline, CDR1 is SEHNR and CDR2 is FQNEAQ (reference sequence). The CDR3 covers 13 residues. CDR3 in amino acids: CASRTSNTDTQYF. The CDR3 nucleotides read TGTGCCAGCAGGACTTCGAACACAGATACGCAGTATTTT. Complete variable domain (other parts from reference TRBV7-9 and TRBJ2-3): DTGVSQNPRHKITKRGQNVTFRCDPISEHNRLYWYRQTLGQGPEFLTYFQNEAQLEKSRLLSDRFSAERPKGSFSTLEIQRTEQGDSAMYLCASRTSNTDTQYFGPGTRLTVL.

The rearrangement links TRBV10-3 to TRBJ2-3; 9 nucleotides line up with TRBD2. Germline values: CDR1 ENHRY, CDR2 SYGVKD. The ends lost 0 bases at V and 1 base at J; junction bases unmatched: 11. The CDR3 totals 19 residues. In nucleotides, the CDR3 is TGTGCCATCAGTGAGTCGGTAGCGGGAGCGTATTTTGGCACAGATACGCAGTATTTT. Protein product: CAISESVAGAYFGTDTQYF.

This clone has more than one count but fewer than ten. The J gene is TRBJ1-5, the V gene TRBV5-6; maybe TRBD1 (5 bases). The CDR3 covers 14 residues. The V and J ends lost 2 bases and 6 bases respectively, with 12 bases between them. Per the germline V gene, CDR1 is SGHDT and CDR2 is YYEEEE. The CDR3 is CASSFMGGRQPQHF. The CDR3 DNA is TGTGCCAGCAGCTTCATGGGGGGACGTCAGCCCCAGCATTTT. Drawing the rest from reference TRBV5-6 and TRBJ1-5, the complete variable domain is DAGVTQSPTHLIKTRGQQVTLRCSPKSGHDTVSWYQQALGQGPQFIFQYYEEEERQRGNFPDRFSGHQFPNYSSELNVNALLLGDSALYLCASSFMGGRQPQHFGDGTRLSIL.

This rearrangement joins TRBV27 to TRBJ2-7; D may be TRBD1 (6 bases). Germline CDR1 reads MNHEY; CDR2 reads SMNVEV (reference sequence). V was clipped by 8 bases and J by 1 base, with 12 bases between them. This CDR3 region has 13 residues. CDR3 coding DNA: TGTGCCAGCCGGGACAAGGCATCCTACGAGCAGTACTTC. Its translation: CASRDKASYEQYF.

The V gene is TRBV20-1, the J gene TRBJ1-5, with 9 bases identical to TRBD1. CDR1 and CDR2 from the germline V gene are DFQATT and SNEGSKA (reference sequence). With V trimmed by 3 bases and J by 4 bases, 13 bases remained unmatched. The CDR3 has 17 amino acids. The CDR3 region is CSASRATGGQFNQPQHF. DNA of the CDR3: TGCAGTGCTAGTAGGGCCACAGGGGGCCAGTTTAATCAGCCCCAGCATTTT.

The chain carries TRBV5-8 and TRBJ2-1; 12 positions match TRBD2. This CDR3 region has 15 residues. Trimming at V came to 4 bases and at J to 4 bases, leaving 3 bases not matched to a gene. The V gene's germline CDR1 is SGHTS and CDR2 YDEGEE. The CDR3 is CASSAGTSGYNEQFF. The CDR3 DNA is TGTGCCAGCAGCGCCGGGACTAGCGGGTACAATGAGCAGTTCTTC. The full variable domain, its missing parts supplied by reference TRBV5-8 and TRBJ2-1, is EAGVTQSPTHLIKTRGQQATLRCSPISGHTSVYWYQQALGLGLQFLLWYDEGEERNRGNFPPRFSGRQFPNYSSELNVNALELEDSALYLCASSAGTSGYNEQFFGPGTRLTVL.

The chain employs TRBV2 and TRBJ2-2; 8 bases are a match to TRBD2. The germline gives CDR1 SNHLY, CDR2 FYNNEI. The CDR3 is 16 residues long. The ends lost 6 bases at V and 6 bases at J; junction bases unmatched: 12. CDR3 loop: CASRKNLAGESGELFF. Written as DNA, the CDR3 is TGTGCCAGCAGGAAGAACCTAGCGGGCGAATCCGGGGAGCTGTTTTTT.

This clone has at least ten counts. The chain recombines TRBV2 with TRBJ2-2; 9 nucleotides line up with TRBD1. With V trimmed by 7 bases and J by 5 bases, 8 bases remained unmatched. The CDR3 consists of 15 residues. CDR1 is SNHLY and CDR2 is FYNNEI in the germline V gene. CDR3 bases: TGTGCCAGCACCGGGAGGACAGGGGAAACCGGGGAGCTGTTTTTT. It translates to CASTGRTGETGELFF. The full variable domain, its missing parts supplied by reference TRBV2 and TRBJ2-2, is EPEVTQTPSHQVTQMGQEVILRCVPISNHLYFYWYRQILGQKVEFLVSFYNNEISEKSEIFDDQFSVERPDGSNFTLKIRSTKLEDSAMYFCASTGRTGETGELFFGEGSRLTVL.

This sequence joins TRBV27 and TRBJ1-1, with D maybe TRBD1 (6 bases). The CDR3 runs 15 residues. V gave up 6 bases and J gave up 0 bases, with 14 bases separating them. CDR1 MNHEY and CDR2 SMNVEV come from the germline V gene (reference sequence). CDR3 sequence reads: CASRFFGGMNTEAFF. The CDR3 DNA reads TGTGCCAGCAGGTTTTTTGGGGGCATGAACACTGAAGCTTTCTTT.

This clone was recorded only once. The chain links TRBV21-1 to TRBJ2-7; the tabulated D call, TRBD1, remains unverified against the DNA. TRBV21-1 is described as a pseudogene. This CDR3 is 14 amino acids long. The CDR3 protein is CASSKDRSPYEQYF. CDR3 nucleotide sequence: TGTGCCAGCAGCAAAGACCGCAGTCCCTACGAGCAGTACTTC.

The J gene is TRBJ2-1, the V gene TRBV5-1; TRBD2 agrees at 10 bases. The CDR3 extends over 16 amino acids. Unmatched junction bases numbered 6, after V lost 3 bases and J lost 3 bases. The V gene's germline CDR1 is SGHRS and CDR2 YFSETQ. CDR3 region: CASSSLAGGDYNEQFF. The CDR3 nucleotides read TGCGCCAGCAGCTCGTTAGCGGGGGGCGACTACAATGAGCAGTTCTTC.